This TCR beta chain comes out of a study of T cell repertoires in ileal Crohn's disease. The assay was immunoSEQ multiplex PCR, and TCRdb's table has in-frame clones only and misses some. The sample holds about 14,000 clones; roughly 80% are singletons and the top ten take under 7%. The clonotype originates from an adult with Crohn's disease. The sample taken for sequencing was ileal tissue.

Here the CDR3 reads CASSPRQGLDAFF. CDR3 sequence (DNA): TGTGCCAGCAGCCCCAGACAGGGTCTAGATGCTTTCTTT. This sequence joins TRBV7-2 and TRBJ1-1, with 7 positions matching TRBD1. The CDR3 has 13 residues. The V and J ends lost 5 bases and 11 bases, in that order; junction bases with no gene match: 11. Germline V lookup: CDR1 SGHTA, CDR2 FQGNSA. Full variable domain (missing parts from reference TRBV7-2 and TRBJ1-1): GAGVSQSPSNKVTEKGKDVELRCDPISGHTALYWYRQSLGQGLEFLIYFQGNSAPDKSGLPSDRFSAERTGGSVSTLTIQRTQQEDSAVYLCASSPRQGLDAFFGQGTRLTVV.